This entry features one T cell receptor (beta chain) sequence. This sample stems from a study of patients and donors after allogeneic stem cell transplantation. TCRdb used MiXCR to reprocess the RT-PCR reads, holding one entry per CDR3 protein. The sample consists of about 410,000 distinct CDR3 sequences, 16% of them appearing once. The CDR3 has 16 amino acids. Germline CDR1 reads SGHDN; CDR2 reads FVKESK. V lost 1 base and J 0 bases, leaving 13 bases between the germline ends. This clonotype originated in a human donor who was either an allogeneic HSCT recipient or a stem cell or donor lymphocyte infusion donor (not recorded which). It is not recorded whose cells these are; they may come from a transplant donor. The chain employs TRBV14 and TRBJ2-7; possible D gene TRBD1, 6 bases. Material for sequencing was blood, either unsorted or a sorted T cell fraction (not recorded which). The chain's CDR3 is CASSQAQGPISYEQYF. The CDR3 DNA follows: TGTGCCAGCAGCCAAGCCCAGGGGCCCATCTCCTACGAGCAGTACTTC.